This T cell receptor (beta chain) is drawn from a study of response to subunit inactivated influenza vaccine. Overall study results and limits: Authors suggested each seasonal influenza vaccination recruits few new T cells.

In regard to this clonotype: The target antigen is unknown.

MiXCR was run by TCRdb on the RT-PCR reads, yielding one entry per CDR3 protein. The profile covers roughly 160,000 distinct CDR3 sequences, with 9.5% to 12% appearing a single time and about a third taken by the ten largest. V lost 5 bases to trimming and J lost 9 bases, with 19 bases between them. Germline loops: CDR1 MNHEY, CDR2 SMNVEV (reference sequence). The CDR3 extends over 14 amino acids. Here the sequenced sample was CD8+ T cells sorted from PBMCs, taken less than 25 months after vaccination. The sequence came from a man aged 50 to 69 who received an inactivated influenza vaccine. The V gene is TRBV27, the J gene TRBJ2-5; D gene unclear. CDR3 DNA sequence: TGTGCCAGCAGTCCTCGGGCCTCGGGCTTAGCCCAGTACTTC. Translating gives CASSPRASGLAQYF.